This T cell receptor (beta chain) derives from a study of T cell responses to AZD1222 COVID-19 vaccine. General observations from the study: Only 5 or 6 individuals given AZD1222 were seropositive at baseline. It should be noted that donors were predominantly white British and more often female, and clonal diversity was possibly underestimated. Spike-specific TCR breadth and depth were elevated following two AZD1222 doses.

Samples with a second dose at about 4 or about 12 weeks were pooled together. The V gene's germline CDR1 is SGHRS and CDR2 YFSETQ. With 7 bases clipped from V and 8 bases from J, the junction kept 10 bases outside the gene matches. This CDR3 has 15 amino acids. The assay was immunoSEQ multiplex PCR, and TCRdb's table has in-frame clones only and misses some. Here the sample spans some 180,000 clones, around 90% being singletons. Concerning this clone: Its antigen is currently unknown.

The V call is TRBV5-1, the J call TRBJ2-1; 12 nucleotides agree with TRBD1. Sequencing was performed on peripheral blood, taken 28 days after the second AZD1222 dose. The sequence derives from an adult who received the AZD1222 COVID-19 vaccine. For the CDR3, the DNA is TGCGCCAGCTCCTACGGGGGGACAGGGGGCGATGAGCAGTTCTTC. It yields the protein CASSYGGTGGDEQFF. Full variable domain (remainder filled in from reference TRBV5-1 and TRBJ2-1): KAGVTQTPRYLIKTRGQQVTLSCSPISGHRSVSWYQQTPGQGLQFLFEYFSETQRNKGNFPGRFSGRQFSNSRSEMNVSTLELGDSALYLCASSYGGTGGDEQFFGPGTRLTVL.